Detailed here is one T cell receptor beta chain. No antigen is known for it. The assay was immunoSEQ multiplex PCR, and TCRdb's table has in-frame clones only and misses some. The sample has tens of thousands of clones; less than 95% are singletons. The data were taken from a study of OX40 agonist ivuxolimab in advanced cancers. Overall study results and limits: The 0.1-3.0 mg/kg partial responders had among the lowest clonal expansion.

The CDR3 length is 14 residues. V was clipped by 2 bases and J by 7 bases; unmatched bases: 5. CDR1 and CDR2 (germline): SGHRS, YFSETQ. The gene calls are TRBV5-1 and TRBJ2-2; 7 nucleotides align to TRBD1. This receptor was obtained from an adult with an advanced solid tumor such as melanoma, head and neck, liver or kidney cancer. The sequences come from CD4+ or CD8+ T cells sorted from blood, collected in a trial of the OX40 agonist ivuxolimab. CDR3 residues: CASSFEGANGELFF. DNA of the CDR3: TGCGCCAGCAGCTTTGAGGGGGCGAACGGGGAGCTGTTTTTT. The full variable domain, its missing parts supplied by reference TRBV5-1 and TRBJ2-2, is KAGVTQTPRYLIKTRGQQVTLSCSPISGHRSVSWYQQTPGQGLQFLFEYFSETQRNKGNFPGRFSGRQFSNSRSEMNVSTLELGDSALYLCASSFEGANGELFFGEGSRLTVL.